Below, 12 T cell receptor beta chains from the same sample are listed, as sequenced in a study of cytomegalovirus exposure and HLA in healthy donors. Primers: 60 Vbeta forward and 13 Jbeta reverse. Produced via immunoSEQ multiplex PCR; TCRdb's table is partial and in-frame only. The table includes more than 150,000 clones, 82% detected once. The sample comprised PBMCs. The receptors were gathered from a woman aged 18-29 years in good health and CMV-seronegative.

The chain couples TRBV18 to TRBJ2-7, with D perhaps matching TRBD1 (6 bases). The germline gives CDR1 KGHSH, CDR2 LQKENI. Trimming stripped 5 bases from V and 6 bases from J, with 17 bases between. CDR3 size: 14 residues. CDR3 protein: CASSGATGWIEQYF. The CDR3 DNA follows: TGTGCCAGCTCAGGGGCGACAGGTTGGATCGAGCAGTACTTC.

This clone came up a few times. The CDR3 DNA follows: TGTGCCAGCAGTGGACAGCTGACGTATGGGGAGCTGTTTTTT. Translating gives CASSGQLTYGELFF. The V and J genes are TRBV2 and TRBJ2-2; weak D call: TRBD1 (5 bases). Per germline, CDR1 SNHLY and CDR2 FYNNEI. This CDR3 comprises 14 residues. V shed 4 bases and J shed 8 bases, with 14 bases lying between them.

The gene calls are TRBV16 and TRBJ1-2; D remains ambiguous. The CDR3 length is 14 residues. Germline V gene data show CDR1 as KGHSY and CDR2 as FQNENV. Trimming removed 0 bases at V and 1 base at J, with 6 bases between. For the CDR3, the DNA is TGTGCCAGCAGCCAATCAACAGTTAACTATGGCTACACCTTC. This encodes CASSQSTVNYGYTF.

The chain has TRBV30 and TRBJ1-4, with 7 bases identical to TRBD1. Germline-derived CDR1 and CDR2 are GTSNPN and SVGIG (reference sequence). With 3 bases clipped from V and 0 bases from J, the junction kept 4 bases outside the gene matches. The CDR3 contains 15 residues. CDR3 in DNA: TGTGCCTGGAGCACAGGGGTTACAACTAATGAAAAACTGTTTTTT. As protein: CAWSTGVTTNEKLFF.

This clone was recorded once. The chain uses TRBV27 and TRBJ2-7; perhaps TRBD2 as D (5 bases). The CDR3 is 17 residues long. V was pared by 4 bases and J by 5 bases, with 24 bases between. In germline, CDR1 is MNHEY, CDR2 SMNVEV (reference sequence). The CDR3 region has the DNA TGTGCCAGCAGTTCAAGGAGCCGACTACCGACTCGCCACGAGCAGTACTTC. Translation gives CASSSRSRLPTRHEQYF.

The V call is TRBV6-1, the J call TRBJ1-6; D perhaps matches TRBD1 (6 bases). V lost 2 bases and J lost 11, with 13 bases in between. Germline lookup yields CDR1 MNHNS and CDR2 SASEGT. This CDR3 contains 14 residues. The CDR3 here is CASSELGAWAPLHF. The CDR3 DNA sequence: TGTGCCAGCAGTGAACTGGGGGCTTGGGCACCCCTCCACTTT.

The rearrangement uses TRBV11-3 and TRBJ1-2, with TRBD1 as a possible D gene (5 bases). The V end was cut by 5 bases, the J end by 8 bases, with 24 bases between. Germline lookup yields CDR1 SGHNT and CDR2 YENEEA. The CDR3 covers 16 residues. This CDR3 is CASSPKLTGLKSGYTF. The CDR3 DNA reads as TGTGCCAGCAGCCCAAAACTAACGGGACTTAAAAGCGGCTACACCTTC.

This clone was found a few times. This chain uses TRBV5-1 with TRBJ1-1, with TRBD1 as a possible D gene (6 bases). The V gene lost 6 bases and the J gene lost 0 bases, with 9 bases spanning the gap. Germline assignment: CDR1 SGHRS and CDR2 YFSETQ. The CDR3 extends over 13 amino acids. The CDR3 nucleotides read TGCGCCAGCAACGGACAGTTGAACACTGAAGCTTTCTTT. Amino acid sequence: CASNGQLNTEAFF.

The CDR3 DNA reads TGTGCCAGCAGTCAAACCCCGACGGCGGCACAAGAGACCCAGTACTTC. It yields the protein CASSQTPTAAQETQYF. The chain has TRBV7-9 and TRBJ2-5; D remains ambiguous. V gave up 6 bases and J gave up 2 bases, with 19 bases separating them. The length of the CDR3 is 16 residues. The germline V gene encodes CDR1 SEHNR and CDR2 FQNEAQ (reference sequence).

The gene calls are TRBV27 and TRBJ2-7; 8 positions match TRBD1. Trimming took 4 bases from V and 5 from J; bases not matched to a gene: 7. There are 14 residues in the CDR3. CDR1 is MNHEY, CDR2 SMNVEV, per germline (reference sequence). The CDR3 nucleotides read TGTGCCAGCAGTTCCTCGGACAGGGAAGACGAGCAGTACTTC. It codes for CASSSSDREDEQYF.

The chain couples TRBV2 to TRBJ2-5, with D hard to call. V lost 5 bases to trimming and J lost 4 bases, with 11 bases between them. Germline-derived CDR1 and CDR2 are SNHLY and FYNNEI. This CDR3 is built from 13 residues. The CDR3 protein is CASSLSPAETQYF. CDR3 coding DNA: TGTGCCAGCAGTCTGAGTCCCGCAGAGACCCAGTACTTC.

This chain's CDR3 is CASRQRTGGASTEAFF. The DNA of the CDR3 is TGTGCCAGCAGACAAAGGACAGGGGGCGCGTCGACTGAAGCTTTCTTT. This chain joins TRBV7-9 and TRBJ1-1; 11 positions match TRBD1. V lost 6 bases to trimming and J lost 5 bases; unmatched junction nucleotides: 11. The CDR3 has 16 residues. Germline V gives CDR1 SEHNR, CDR2 FQNEAQ (reference sequence).